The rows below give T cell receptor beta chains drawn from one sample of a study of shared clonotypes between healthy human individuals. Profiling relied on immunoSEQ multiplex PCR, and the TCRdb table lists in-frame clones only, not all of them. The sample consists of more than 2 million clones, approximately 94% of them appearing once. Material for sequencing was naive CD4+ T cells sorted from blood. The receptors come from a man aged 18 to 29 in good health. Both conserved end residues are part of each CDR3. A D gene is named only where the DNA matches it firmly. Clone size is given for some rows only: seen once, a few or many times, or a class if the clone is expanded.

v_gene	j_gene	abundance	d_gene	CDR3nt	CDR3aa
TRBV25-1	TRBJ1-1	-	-	TGTGCCAGCAGTGAATACAGGGAACCCACTCCTGAAGCTTTCTTT	CASSEYREPTPEAFF
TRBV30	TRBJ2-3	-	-	TGTGCCTGGCAGGGTGTGATGGGCACAGATACGCAGTATTTT	CAWQGVMGTDTQYF
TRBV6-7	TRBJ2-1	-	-	TGTGCCAGCAGGGAATCGACGGAGGAGTTCTTC	CASRESTEEFF
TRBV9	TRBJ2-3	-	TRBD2	TGTGCCAGCAGCTCCCGACCCGGGACTAGCAACACAGATACGCAGTATTTT	CASSSRPGTSNTDTQYF
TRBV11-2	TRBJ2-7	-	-	TGTGCCAGCAGCTTAGCCGAGACACCCCCCAGGGCCTACGAGCAGTACTTC	CASSLAETPPRAYEQYF
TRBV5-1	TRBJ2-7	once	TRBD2	TGCGCCAGCACGCCGACTAGCGGGAGCAACGAGCAGTACTTC	CASTPTSGSNEQYF
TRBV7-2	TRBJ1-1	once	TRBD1	TGTGCCAGCAGCATACCGGGACAGCCGATCGGGGCTTTCTTT	CASSIPGQPIGAFF
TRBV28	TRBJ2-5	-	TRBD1	TGTGCCAGCAGGGACAGGGGGAGAGAGACCCAGTACTTC	CASRDRGRETQYF
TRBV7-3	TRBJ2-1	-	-	TGTGCCAGCAGCATAACTGGCCAGGGCGGTGAGCAGTTCTTC	CASSITGQGGEQFF
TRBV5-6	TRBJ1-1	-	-	TGTGCCAGCAGCCGTGGGTGGGACACTGAAGCTTTCTTT	CASSRGWDTEAFF
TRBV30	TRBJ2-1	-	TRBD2	TGTGCCTGGGGAGGACTAGCGGGATTGGTGTTCTTC	CAWGGLAGLVFF
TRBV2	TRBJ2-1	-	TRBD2	TGTGCCAGCATCGAGACTAGCGTACCCAATGAGCAGTTCTTC	CASIETSVPNEQFF
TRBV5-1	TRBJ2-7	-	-	TGCGCCAGCAGCCCCGAACAGCTCTACGAGCAGTACTTC	CASSPEQLYEQYF
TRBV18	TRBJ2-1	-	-	TGTGCCAGCTCATTTCGCCCGGGACCAGCTGACAATGAGCAGTTCTTC	CASSFRPGPADNEQFF
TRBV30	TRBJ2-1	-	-	TGTGCCTGGAGTGTACGAGGATCGTCCTACAATGAGCAGTTCTTC	CAWSVRGSSYNEQFF